This T cell receptor (beta chain) is drawn from a study of PD-1 blockade in classical Hodgkin lymphoma. Trimming removed 2 bases at V and 2 bases at J, with 8 bases between. There are 14 residues in the CDR3. Germline V CDR1 and CDR2: SGHAT, FQNNGV. A word on this clone: No antigen is known for it.

The study's findings and limits: A significant rise in TCR diversity by C4D1 was seen for CD4+ but not CD8+ cells. Reports indicated that newly diagnosed patients had lower baseline TCR diversity than healthy donors did.

Every one of the patients relapsed after autologous stem cell transplantation (brentuximab vedotin exposure was variable). Complete response, partial response or progressive disease made up the best responses. The table came from immunoSEQ multiplex PCR; TCRdb's copy has only in-frame clones and leaves some out. The data contain 70,000 or so clones, about 64% of them singletons. Sample: peripheral blood mononuclear cells (PBMCs), taken before the second cycle of nivolumab. The chain joins TRBV11-2 to TRBJ2-3; no reliable D call. The TCR was taken from a human donor with classical Hodgkin lymphoma. CDR3 amino acids: CASSLSTNTDTQYF. Here the CDR3 DNA reads TGTGCCAGCAGCTTATCTACAAACACAGATACGCAGTATTTT.